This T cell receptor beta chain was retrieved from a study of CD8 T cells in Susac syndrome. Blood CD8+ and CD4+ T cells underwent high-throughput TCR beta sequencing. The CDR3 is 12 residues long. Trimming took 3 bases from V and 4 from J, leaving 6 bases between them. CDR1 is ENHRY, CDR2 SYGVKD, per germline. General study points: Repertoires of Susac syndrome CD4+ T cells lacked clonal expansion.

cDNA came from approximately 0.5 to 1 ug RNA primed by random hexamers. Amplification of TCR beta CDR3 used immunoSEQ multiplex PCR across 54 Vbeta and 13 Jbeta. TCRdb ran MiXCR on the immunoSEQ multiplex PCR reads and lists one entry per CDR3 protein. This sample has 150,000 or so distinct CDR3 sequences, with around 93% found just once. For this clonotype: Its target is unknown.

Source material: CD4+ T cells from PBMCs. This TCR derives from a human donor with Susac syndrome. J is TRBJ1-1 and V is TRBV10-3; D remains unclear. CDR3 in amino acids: CAISDLGTEAFF. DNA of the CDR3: TGTGCCATCAGTGATTTGGGCACTGAAGCTTTCTTT.